The clone carrying this T cell receptor (beta chain) was seen only once. What it recognizes is unknown. The source of the sample is a study of T cell responses to AZD1222 COVID-19 vaccine. The wider study: Pooling of second doses given at about 4 or about 12 weeks was done.

Profiled with immunoSEQ multiplex PCR; TCRdb holds only in-frame clones, not every one. This sample has approximately 140,000 clones, with about 92% found just once. Study-level results: Baseline testing showed seropositivity in only 5 or 6 AZD1222 recipients. Possibly, clonal diversity was underestimated; donors were largely white British and included more females.

This sequence was found in an adult in good health. The sequenced sample was peripheral blood, obtained on day 0 of AZD1222 vaccination.

CDR3 in amino acids: CAWSDASGGQFF. The CDR3, as DNA: TGTGCCTGGAGTGACGCTAGCGGGGGGCAGTTCTTC. The genes are TRBV30 and TRBJ2-1; 10 bases fit TRBD2. Germline CDR1 is GTSNPN and CDR2 is SVGIG (reference sequence). Trimming removed 1 base from V and 12 bases from J; junction bases left unmatched: 3. The CDR3 runs 12 residues. Full variable domain (rest looked up from reference TRBV30 and TRBJ2-1): SQTIHQWPATLVQPVGSPLSLECTVEGTSNPNLYWYRQAAGRGLQLLFYSVGIGQISSEVPQNLSASRPQDRQFILSSKKLLLSDSGFYLCAWSDASGGQFFGPGTRLTVL.